The source of this TCR beta chain is a study of shared clonotypes between healthy human individuals. Overall study: Contributing individuals were a couple of females and three males aged 18 to 49.

The method was immunoSEQ multiplex PCR; TCRdb's version includes in-frame clones alone and lacks a portion of them. This sample has approximately 1,500,000 clones, with 98% found just once. This CDR3 has 15 amino acids. From germline, CDR1 is SGHNT and CDR2 YYREEE (reference sequence). Trimming left V 4 bases short and J 2 bases short, with 16 bases between. The genes are TRBV5-4 and TRBJ2-7; the D gene is possibly TRBD1 (6 bases). Source material: naive CD4+ T cells sorted from blood. Indicated subset: CD45RA+ positively selected. This clonotype originated in a man younger than 40 in good health. The DNA for the CDR3 is TGTGCCAGCAGCAACTCCGTAGGGGGACCCTACGAGCAGTACTTC. It yields the protein CASSNSVGGPYEQYF.